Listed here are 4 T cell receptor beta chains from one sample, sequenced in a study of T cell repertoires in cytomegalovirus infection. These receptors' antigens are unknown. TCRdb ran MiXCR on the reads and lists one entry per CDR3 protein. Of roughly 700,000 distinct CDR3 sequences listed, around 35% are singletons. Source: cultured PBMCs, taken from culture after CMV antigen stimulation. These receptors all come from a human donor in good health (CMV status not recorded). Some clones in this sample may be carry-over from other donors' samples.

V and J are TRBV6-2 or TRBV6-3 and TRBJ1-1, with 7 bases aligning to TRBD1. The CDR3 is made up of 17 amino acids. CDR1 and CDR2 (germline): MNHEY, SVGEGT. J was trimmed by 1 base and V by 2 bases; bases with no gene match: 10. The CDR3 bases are TGTGCCAGCAGTTACGAACCGGGACAGATCGCGAACACTGAAGCTTTCTTT. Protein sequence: CASSYEPGQIANTEAFF.

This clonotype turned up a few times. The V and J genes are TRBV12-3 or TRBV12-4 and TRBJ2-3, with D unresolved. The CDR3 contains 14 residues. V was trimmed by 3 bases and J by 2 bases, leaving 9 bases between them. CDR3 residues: CASSFLSPTDTQYF. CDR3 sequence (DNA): TGTGCCAGCAGTTTTCTCAGTCCCACAGATACGCAGTATTTT.

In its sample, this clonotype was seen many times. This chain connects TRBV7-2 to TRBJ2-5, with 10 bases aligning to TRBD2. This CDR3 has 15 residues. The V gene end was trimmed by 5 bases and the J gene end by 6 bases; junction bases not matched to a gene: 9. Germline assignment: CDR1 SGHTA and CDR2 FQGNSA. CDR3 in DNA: TGTGCCAGCAGCCACCGAGGGACTAGCGTAAAGACCCAGTACTTC. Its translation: CASSHRGTSVKTQYF.

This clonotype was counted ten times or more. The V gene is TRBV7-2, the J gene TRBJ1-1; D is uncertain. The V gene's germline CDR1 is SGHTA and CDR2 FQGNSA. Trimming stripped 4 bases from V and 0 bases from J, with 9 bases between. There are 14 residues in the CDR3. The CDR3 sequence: CASSYGELNTEAFF. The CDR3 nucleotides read TGTGCCAGCAGCTACGGGGAGCTGAACACTGAAGCTTTCTTT.